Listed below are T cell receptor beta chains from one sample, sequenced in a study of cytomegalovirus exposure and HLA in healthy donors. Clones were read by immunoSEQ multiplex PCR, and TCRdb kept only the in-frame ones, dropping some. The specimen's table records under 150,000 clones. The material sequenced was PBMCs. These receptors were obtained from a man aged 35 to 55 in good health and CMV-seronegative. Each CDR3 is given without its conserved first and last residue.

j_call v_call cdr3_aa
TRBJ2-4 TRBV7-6 ASSLVQGSKNIQY
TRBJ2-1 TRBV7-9 ASSLSPGQGDNEQF
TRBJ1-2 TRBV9 ASSVALANYGYT
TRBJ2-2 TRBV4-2 ASTQGAGTGELF
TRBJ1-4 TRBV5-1 ASSPSRDRGRGEKLF
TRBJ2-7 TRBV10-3 AISRQGEGYEQY
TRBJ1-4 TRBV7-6 ASSLAPDRATNEKLF
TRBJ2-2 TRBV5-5 ASSLAGGKSGELF
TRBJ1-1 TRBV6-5 ASSYSLSSNTEAF
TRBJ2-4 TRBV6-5 ASSYNPGAKNIQY
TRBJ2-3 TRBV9 ASSGRQWADTQY
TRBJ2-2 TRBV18 ASSPGLSNTGELF
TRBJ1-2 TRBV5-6 ASSGTGSPGYT
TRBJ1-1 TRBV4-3 ASSQGQWGTEAF
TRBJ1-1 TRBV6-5 AAENEMNTEAF
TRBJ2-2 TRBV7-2 ASSLGQAGELF
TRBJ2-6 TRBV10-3 ATRQGSGANVLT
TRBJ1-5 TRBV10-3 AISGTGDNQPQH
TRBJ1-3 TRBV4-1 ASSQGAGAGNTIY
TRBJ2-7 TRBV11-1 ASSEPGQGASEQY
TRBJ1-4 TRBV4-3 ASSQDGANTANEKLF
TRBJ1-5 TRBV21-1 ASSKEVWGRVDQPQH
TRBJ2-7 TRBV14 ASSHGDRVFSYEQY
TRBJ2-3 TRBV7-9 ASSYRRTDRGGTDTQY
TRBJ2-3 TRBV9 ASSAPGLAGPWAGTDTQY
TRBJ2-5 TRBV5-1 ASSSGGPGETQY
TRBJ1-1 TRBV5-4 ASSLRTGAGSEAF
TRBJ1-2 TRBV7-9 ASSFTDRGYGYT
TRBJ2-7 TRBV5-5 ASSYREQY
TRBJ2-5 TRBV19 ASSIGFDLETQY
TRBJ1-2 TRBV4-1 ASSRGGHGYT
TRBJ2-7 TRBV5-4 ASSVSGGPYEQY
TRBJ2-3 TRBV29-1 SVTQNTDTQY
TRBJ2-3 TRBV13 ASSFRNPGTFSTDTQY
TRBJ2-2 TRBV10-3 AIAGNANTGELF
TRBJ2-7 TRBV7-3 ASSLDRGYEQY
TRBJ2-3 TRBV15 ATRAGLAGGSDTQY
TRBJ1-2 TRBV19 ASRISRTVSYGYT
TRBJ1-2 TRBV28 ASSLGLWGYT
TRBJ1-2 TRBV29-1 SVVTQDGYT
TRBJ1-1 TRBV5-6 ASSSGGGTEAF
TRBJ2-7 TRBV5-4 ASSFGQNEQY
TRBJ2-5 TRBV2 ASSAQLAGSETQY
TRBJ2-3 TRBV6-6 ASSQGLAGADTQY
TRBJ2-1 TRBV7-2 ASSVWASEGNEQF
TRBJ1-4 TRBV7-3 ASSLLSDRGREKLF
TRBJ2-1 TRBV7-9 ASSLVLLYNEQF
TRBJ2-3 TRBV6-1 ASSEMSGGADTQY
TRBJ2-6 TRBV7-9 ASSLRQSGANVLT
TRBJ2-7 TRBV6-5 ASSYYAGGIAYEQY
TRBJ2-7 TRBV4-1 ASSQEVRGGLEQY
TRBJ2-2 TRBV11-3 ASSLNQVAGELF
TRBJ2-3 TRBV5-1 ASSPFTDTQY